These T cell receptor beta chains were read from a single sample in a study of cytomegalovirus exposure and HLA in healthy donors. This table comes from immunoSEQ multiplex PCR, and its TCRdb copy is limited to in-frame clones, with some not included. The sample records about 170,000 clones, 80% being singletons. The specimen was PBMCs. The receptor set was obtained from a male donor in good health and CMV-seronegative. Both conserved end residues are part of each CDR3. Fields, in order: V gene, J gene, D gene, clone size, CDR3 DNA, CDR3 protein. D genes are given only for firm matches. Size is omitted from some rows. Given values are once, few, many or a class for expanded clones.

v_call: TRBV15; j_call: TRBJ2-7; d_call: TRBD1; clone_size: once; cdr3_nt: TGTGCCACCAGCAGAGATAGGGGCAGGGGGCCCGAGCAGTACTTC; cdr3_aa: CATSRDRGRGPEQYF
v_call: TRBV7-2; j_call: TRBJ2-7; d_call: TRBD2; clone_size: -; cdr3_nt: TGTGCCAGCAGTTTACTAGCGGGGGGGCCCTACGAGCAGTACTTC; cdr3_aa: CASSLLAGGPYEQYF
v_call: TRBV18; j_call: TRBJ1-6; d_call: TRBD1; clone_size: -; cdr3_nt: TGTGCCAGCTCAAACGGACAGGGAGTGAATTCACCCCTCCACTTT; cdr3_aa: CASSNGQGVNSPLHF
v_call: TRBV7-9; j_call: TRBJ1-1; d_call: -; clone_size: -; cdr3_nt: TGTGCCAGCAGCTTAGAGGTAGGGGAGGCCACTGAAGCTTTCTTT; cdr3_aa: CASSLEVGEATEAFF
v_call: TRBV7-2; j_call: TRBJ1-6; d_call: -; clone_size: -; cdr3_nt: TGTGCCAGCAGCTTTAATGCACAGGGATCACCCCTCCACTTT; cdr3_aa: CASSFNAQGSPLHF
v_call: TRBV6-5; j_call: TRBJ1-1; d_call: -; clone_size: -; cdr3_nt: TGTGCCAGCCCCTGGGCTGAGGGAATGAACACTGAAGCTTTCTTT; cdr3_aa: CASPWAEGMNTEAFF
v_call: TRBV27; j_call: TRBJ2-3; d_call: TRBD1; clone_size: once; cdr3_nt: TGTGCCAGCAGTCTGGGACAGTCTAGCACAGATACGCAGTATTTT; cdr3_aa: CASSLGQSSTDTQYF
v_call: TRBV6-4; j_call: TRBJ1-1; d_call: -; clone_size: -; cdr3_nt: TGTGCCAGCAGTCCCTCGGGGGTTAGCACTGAAGCTTTCTTT; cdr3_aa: CASSPSGVSTEAFF
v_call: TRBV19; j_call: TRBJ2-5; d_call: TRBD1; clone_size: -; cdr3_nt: TGTGCCAGTAGTATCTCAGGGGGAAGGGAGACCCAGTACTTC; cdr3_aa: CASSISGGRETQYF
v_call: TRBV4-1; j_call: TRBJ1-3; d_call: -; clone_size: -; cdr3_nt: TGCGCCAGCAGCCCTGAGGCAGGGGGAAACACCATATATTTT; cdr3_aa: CASSPEAGGNTIYF
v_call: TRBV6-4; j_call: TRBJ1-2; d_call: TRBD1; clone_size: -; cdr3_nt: TGTGCCAGCAGTGACTCGGGGACAGGGAACTATGGCTACACCTTC; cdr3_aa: CASSDSGTGNYGYTF
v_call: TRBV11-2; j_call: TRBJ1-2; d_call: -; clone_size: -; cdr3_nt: TGTGCCAGCAGCTTAGATGGGGGGGATTATGGCTACACCTTC; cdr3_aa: CASSLDGGDYGYTF
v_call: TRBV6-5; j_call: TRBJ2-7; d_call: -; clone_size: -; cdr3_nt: TGTGCCAGCACCGAGGGACTCGCCCCCTACGAGCAGTACTTC; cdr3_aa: CASTEGLAPYEQYF
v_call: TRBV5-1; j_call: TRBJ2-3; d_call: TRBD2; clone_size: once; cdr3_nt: TGCGCCAGCAGCCCCAGCCGGACTAGCGGGGGGGCAGATACGCAGTATTTT; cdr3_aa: CASSPSRTSGGADTQYF
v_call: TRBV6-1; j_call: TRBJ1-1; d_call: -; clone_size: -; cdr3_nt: TGTGCCAGCAGTGAATATAGCAGTAATACTGAAGCTTTCTTT; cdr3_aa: CASSEYSSNTEAFF
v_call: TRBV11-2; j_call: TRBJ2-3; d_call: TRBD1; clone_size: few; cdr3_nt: TGTGCCAGCAGCCCCCTAGGGGGCGAAGATACGCAGTATTTT; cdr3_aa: CASSPLGGEDTQYF
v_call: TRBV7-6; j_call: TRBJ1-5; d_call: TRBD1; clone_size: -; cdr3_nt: TGTGCCAGCAGCCTGGACAGGGGCTATAGCAATCAGCCCCAGCATTTT; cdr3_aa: CASSLDRGYSNQPQHF
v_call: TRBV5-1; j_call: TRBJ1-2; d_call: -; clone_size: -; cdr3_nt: TGCGCCAGCAGCTTGTGGAGGGTGGGCTATGGCTACACCTTC; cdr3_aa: CASSLWRVGYGYTF
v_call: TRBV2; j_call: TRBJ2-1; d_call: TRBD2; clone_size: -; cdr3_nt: TGTGCCAGCAGTGATAGACTAGCGTACTACAATGAGCAGTTCTTC; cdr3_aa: CASSDRLAYYNEQFF
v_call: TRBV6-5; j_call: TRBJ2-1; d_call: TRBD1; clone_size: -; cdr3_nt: TGTGCCAGCAGTACGGGGACAGCTTACAATGAGCAGTTCTTC; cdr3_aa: CASSTGTAYNEQFF
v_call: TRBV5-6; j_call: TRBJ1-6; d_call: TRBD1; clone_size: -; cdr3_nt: TGTGCCAGCAGCTTCAGGGGGGCGGATAATTCACCCCTCCACTTT; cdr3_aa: CASSFRGADNSPLHF
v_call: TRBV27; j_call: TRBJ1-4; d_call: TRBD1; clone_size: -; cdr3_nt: TGTGCCAGCAGCCCGGACAGGGCGACACTGTTTTTT; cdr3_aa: CASSPDRATLFF
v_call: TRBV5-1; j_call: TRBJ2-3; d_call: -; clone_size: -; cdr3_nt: TGCGCCAGCAGCTTGGACAGAAGCACAGATACGCAGTATTTT; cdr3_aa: CASSLDRSTDTQYF
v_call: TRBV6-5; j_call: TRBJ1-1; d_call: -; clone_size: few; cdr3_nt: TGTGCCAGCAGGACTCCCGGAGGTGACACTGAAGCTTTCTTT; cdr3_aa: CASRTPGGDTEAFF
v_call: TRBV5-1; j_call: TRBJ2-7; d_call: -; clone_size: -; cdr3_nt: TGCGCCAGCAGCCCCTCGGGGACTCTTCACTACGAGCAGTACTTC; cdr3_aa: CASSPSGTLHYEQYF
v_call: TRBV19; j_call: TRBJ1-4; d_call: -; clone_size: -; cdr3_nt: TGTGCCAGTAGTAACGGAGGAAAACTGTTTTTT; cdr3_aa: CASSNGGKLFF
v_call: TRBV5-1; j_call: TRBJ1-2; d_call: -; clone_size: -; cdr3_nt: TGCGCCAGCAGTTTACAGGGAAGCGGCTACACCTTC; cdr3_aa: CASSLQGSGYTF
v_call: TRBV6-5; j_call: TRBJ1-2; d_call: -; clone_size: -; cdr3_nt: TGTGCCAGCAGTTACGGGGGCCTAGGTGGCTACACCTTC; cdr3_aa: CASSYGGLGGYTF
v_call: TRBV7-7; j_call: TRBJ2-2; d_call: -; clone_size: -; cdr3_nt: TGTGCTAGCAGCCCTCACAGGGTGGGGGAGCTGTTTTTT; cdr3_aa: CASSPHRVGELFF
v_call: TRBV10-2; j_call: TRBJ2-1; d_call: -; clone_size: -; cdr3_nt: TGCGCCAGCAGTGAATTCCAGCCGACAGCCCGTGGCACTGAGCAGTTCTTC; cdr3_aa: CASSEFQPTARGTEQFF
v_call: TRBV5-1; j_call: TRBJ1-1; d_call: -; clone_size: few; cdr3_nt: TGCGCCAGCAGCTTGGCCCAGGCCGGGAACACTGAAGCTTTCTTT; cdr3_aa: CASSLAQAGNTEAFF
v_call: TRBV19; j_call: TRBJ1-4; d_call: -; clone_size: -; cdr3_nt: TGTGCCAGTAGTACTAGACAGACAGAAAAACTGTTTTTT; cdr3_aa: CASSTRQTEKLFF
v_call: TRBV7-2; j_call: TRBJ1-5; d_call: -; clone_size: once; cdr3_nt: TGTGCCAGCAGCTTAGTCCAGGTCGATCAGCCCCAGCATTTT; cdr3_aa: CASSLVQVDQPQHF
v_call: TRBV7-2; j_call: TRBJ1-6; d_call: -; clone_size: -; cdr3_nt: TGTGCCAGCAGCTTGCGCCAGGGCCCGGGTGGCTCCTATAATTCACCCCTCCACTTT; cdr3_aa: CASSLRQGPGGSYNSPLHF
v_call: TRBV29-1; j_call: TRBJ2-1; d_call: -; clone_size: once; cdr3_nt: TGCAGCGTGGGGAACCTAGCGTACGCCTACAATGAGCAGTTCTTC; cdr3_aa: CSVGNLAYAYNEQFF
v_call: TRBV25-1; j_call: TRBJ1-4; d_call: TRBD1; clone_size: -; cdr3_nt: TGTGCCAGCAGTGAGAGTGGGACAGCCATTAATGAAAAACTGTTTTTT; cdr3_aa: CASSESGTAINEKLFF
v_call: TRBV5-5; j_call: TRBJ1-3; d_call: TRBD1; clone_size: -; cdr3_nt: TGTGCCAGCAGCTTCGACAGGGGGGACACCATATATTTT; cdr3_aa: CASSFDRGDTIYF
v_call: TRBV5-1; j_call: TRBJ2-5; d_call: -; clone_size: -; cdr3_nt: TGCGCCAGCAGCTTGGATGGTAGGGGACTGGAGACCCAGTACTTC; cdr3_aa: CASSLDGRGLETQYF
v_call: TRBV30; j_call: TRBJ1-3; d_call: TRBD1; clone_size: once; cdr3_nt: TGTGCCTCCCGGACTCAGTCCCAGACAGGGAACAGGTGGACTGGAAACACCATATATTTT; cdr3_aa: CASRTQSQTGNRWTGNTIYF
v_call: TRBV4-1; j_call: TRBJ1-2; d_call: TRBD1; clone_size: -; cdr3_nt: TGCGCCAGCAGCCAGGAGGACAGGGGCCCTACTAACTATGGCTACACCTTC; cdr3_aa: CASSQEDRGPTNYGYTF
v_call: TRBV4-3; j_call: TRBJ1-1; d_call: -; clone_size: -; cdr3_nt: TGCGCCAGCAGCCATAACAGGGTCTCGAACACTGAAGCTTTCTTT; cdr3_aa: CASSHNRVSNTEAFF
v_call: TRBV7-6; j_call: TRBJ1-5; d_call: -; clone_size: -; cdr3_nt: TGTGCCAGCAGCTTAGTCCCTGACAGTCTGGGTCAGCCCCAGCATTTT; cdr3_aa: CASSLVPDSLGQPQHF
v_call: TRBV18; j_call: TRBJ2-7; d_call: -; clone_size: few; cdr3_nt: TGTGCCAGCGGGGAAAGGCAGGGAAACACCTACGAGCAGTACTTC; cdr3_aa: CASGERQGNTYEQYF
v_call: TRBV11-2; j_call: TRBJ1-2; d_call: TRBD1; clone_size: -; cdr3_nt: TGTGCCAGCAGCTCGACCGGGACAGGGTCCTATGGCTACACCTTC; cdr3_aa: CASSSTGTGSYGYTF
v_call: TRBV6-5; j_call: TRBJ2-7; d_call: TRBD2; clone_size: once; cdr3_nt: TGTGCCAGCAGACCACTAGCGGGGGCCATCTACGAGCAGTACTTC; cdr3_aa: CASRPLAGAIYEQYF
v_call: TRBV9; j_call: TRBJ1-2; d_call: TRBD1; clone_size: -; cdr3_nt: TGTGCCAGCAGCGAAACGGACAGGGGGATTGGTGGCTACACCTTC; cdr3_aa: CASSETDRGIGGYTF
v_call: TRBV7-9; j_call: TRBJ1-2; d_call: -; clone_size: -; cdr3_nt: TGTGCCAGCAGCTTGCGAACTAACTATGGCTACACCTTC; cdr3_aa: CASSLRTNYGYTF
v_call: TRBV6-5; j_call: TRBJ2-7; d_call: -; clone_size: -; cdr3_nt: TGTGCCAGCAGTTACCGACGGGGGAGAATCTACGAGCAGTACTTC; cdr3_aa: CASSYRRGRIYEQYF
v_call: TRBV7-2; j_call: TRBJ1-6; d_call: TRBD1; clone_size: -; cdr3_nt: TGTGCCAGCAGCCCCCGACAGGGACTTCCTTATAATTCACCCCTCCACTTT; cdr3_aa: CASSPRQGLPYNSPLHF
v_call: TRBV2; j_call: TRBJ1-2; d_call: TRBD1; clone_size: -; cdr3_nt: TGTGCCAGCAGTGTCGACAGGGGGTACTATGGCTACACCTTC; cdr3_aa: CASSVDRGYYGYTF
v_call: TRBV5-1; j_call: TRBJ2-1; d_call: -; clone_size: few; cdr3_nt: TGCGCCAGCAGCTTGGTTCCAGGGATTACCTACAATGAGCAGTTCTTC; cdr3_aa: CASSLVPGITYNEQFF
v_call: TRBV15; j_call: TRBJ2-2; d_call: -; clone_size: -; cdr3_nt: TGTGCCACCAGCAGAGAATTAGCGGGACAGGGTGTTTTCGCCGGGGAGCTGTTTTTT; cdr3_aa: CATSRELAGQGVFAGELFF
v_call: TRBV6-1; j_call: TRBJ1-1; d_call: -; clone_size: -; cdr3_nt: TGTGCCAGCAGTGACTGGGGGGTTGAAGCTTTCTTT; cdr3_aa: CASSDWGVEAFF
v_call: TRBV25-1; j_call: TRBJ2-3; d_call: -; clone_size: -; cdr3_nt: TGTGCCAGCAGGTCCCCTAGCCTAAGCACAGATACGCAGTATTTT; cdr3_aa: CASRSPSLSTDTQYF
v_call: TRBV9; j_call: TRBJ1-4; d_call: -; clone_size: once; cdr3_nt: TGTGCCAGCAGCGTCCAGGGATCGAATGAAAAACTGTTTTTT; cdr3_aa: CASSVQGSNEKLFF
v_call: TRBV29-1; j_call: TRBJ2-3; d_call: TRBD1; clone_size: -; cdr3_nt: TGCAGCGCCGGACAGGCCCCAGATACGCAGTATTTT; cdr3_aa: CSAGQAPDTQYF
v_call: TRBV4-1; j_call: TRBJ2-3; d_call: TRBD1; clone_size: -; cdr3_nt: TGCGCCAGCAGCCACCTAAACAGGGGTCGGGCAGATACGCAGTATTTT; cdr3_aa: CASSHLNRGRADTQYF